A single sample gave rise to the 6 T cell receptor beta chains below, sequenced in a study of identical twins. TCRdb redid the calling of the 5' RACE reads with MiXCR, one entry per CDR3 protein. The sample lists a few hundred thousand distinct CDR3 sequences, around an eighth occurring once. The same sample was also studied in work on yellow fever vaccine responses in identical twins.

The specimen sequenced was CD8+ T cells sorted from blood. The receptors shown here come from a woman between 18 and 30 years old in good health.

This chain links TRBV6-5 with TRBJ1-6; D remains ambiguous. V was trimmed by 3 bases and J by 10 bases, leaving 10 bases between them. The V gene's germline CDR1 is MNHEY and CDR2 SVGAGI. This CDR3 comprises 13 residues. The CDR3 sequence: CASSYYHGSPLHF. The CDR3 region has the DNA TGTGCCAGCAGTTATTATCACGGGTCACCCCTCCACTTT.

The V call is TRBV12-3 or TRBV12-4, the J call TRBJ2-5; D may be TRBD1 (5 bases). The V gene lost 1 base and the J gene lost 2 bases, with 8 bases spanning the gap. The CDR3 is 14 amino acids. CDR3 in DNA: TGTGCCAGCAGTTTAGAATACAGGCAAGAGACCCAGTACTTC. It translates to CASSLEYRQETQYF.

This clonotype has a handful of counts. The chain couples TRBV19 to TRBJ1-2, with 8 bases fitting TRBD1. The V segment lost 4 bases and the J segment 6 bases; nucleotides outside the gene matches: 13. The CDR3 loop spans 16 amino acids. Germline V gene sequence: CDR1 LNHDA, CDR2 SQIVND (reference sequence). CDR3 nucleotide sequence: TGTGCCAGTAGTAGAAACCGGACAGGGCGTGGTGATGGCTACACCTTC. Translating it yields CASSRNRTGRGDGYTF. Together with reference TRBV19 and TRBJ1-2, the CDR3 gives the full variable domain: DGGITQSPKYLFRKEGQNVTLSCEQNLNHDAMYWYRQDPGQGLRLIYYSQIVNDFQKGDIAEGYSVSREKKESFPLTVTSAQKNPTAFYLCASSRNRTGRGDGYTFGSGTRLTVV.

A single count supports this clonotype. The rearrangement joins TRBV7-8 to TRBJ2-1, with D perhaps assigned TRBD1 or TRBD2 (5 bases each). Looked up from germline, CDR1 is SGHVS and CDR2 is FQNEAQ. The CDR3 is 16 residues long. V shed 6 bases and J shed 2 bases, with 17 bases lying between them. CDR3 DNA sequence: TGTGCCAGCAGACCCGTTGGGACCCCTACCTACAATGAGCAGTTCTTC. Residues: CASRPVGTPTYNEQFF.

The rearrangement uses TRBV2 and TRBJ2-3, with D perhaps TRBD1 (5 bases). Trimming stripped 3 bases from V and 5 bases from J, with 12 bases between. The length of the CDR3 is 14 residues. Germline CDR1 and CDR2: SNHLY and FYNNEI. Here the CDR3 DNA reads TGTGCCAGCAGTGAGGGGCAGGGCTTAGATACGCAGTATTTT. The encoded protein is CASSEGQGLDTQYF.

The chain has TRBV6-1 and TRBJ2-1, with TRBD2 as a possible D gene (5 bases). The V and J ends lost 7 bases and 3 bases respectively, with 13 bases between them. Germline values: CDR1 MNHNS, CDR2 SASEGT. CDR3 length equals 14 residues. CDR3 sequence: CASTWSEGYNEQFF. Here the CDR3 DNA reads TGTGCCAGCACGTGGTCAGAGGGCTACAATGAGCAGTTCTTC.